This T cell receptor (beta chain) was captured in a study of blood T cell repertoires in COVID-19. The ends were cut back, 6 bases at V and 6 bases at J, with 8 bases in the middle. The germline V gene has CDR1 LNHDA and CDR2 SQIVND (reference sequence). The CDR3 runs 12 residues. Profiled with immunoSEQ multiplex PCR; TCRdb holds only in-frame clones, not every one. The top ten clones hold 17% of a sample with approximately 100,000 clones, approximately 90% of them seen once. The TCR was taken from a man between 50 and 59 years old with acute or convalescent COVID-19. The specimen was peripheral blood. The chain carries TRBV19 and TRBJ2-2; D is perhaps TRBD2 (5 bases). Here the CDR3 DNA reads TGTGCCAGTAGCACTAGGGCCGGGGAGCTGTTTTTT. Protein product: CASSTRAGELFF.